One T cell receptor beta chain is described in this entry. The antigen it binds to is not known. Base-call qualities are not available, and no considerably larger clone is one nucleotide away. In light of the paper, this sample's time point label describes: around 29 days on oral tofacitinib. This specimen's treatment or condition label, per the study, means: oral pan-JAK inhibitor, 5-10 mg twice daily. From alopecia areata patients, peripheral blood was collected along with lesional scalp punch biopsies. Human scalp biopsies went straight into PAXgene tissue containers for immediate fixation. This record belongs to a study of CD8+ T cells in alopecia areata (dated by TCRdb to 2016 to 2019). For the study in its entirety: The treated patients took part in an open-label pilot trial in which moderate-to-severe alopecia areata was treated with oral tofacitinib at 5 to 10 mg twice daily. High-throughput TCRbeta sequencing was used to examine T cell clonal expansion in alopecia areata in both the C3H/HeJ mouse model and human patients. immunoSEQ multiplex PCR using 35 Vbeta forward primers and 13 Jbeta reverse primers was used to amplify TCRbeta CDR3 regions. Biopsies were taken from tofacitinib-treated patients at baseline and again at 4 and 24 weeks into treatment, and several of those patients also had a later scalp biopsy. On the human side, TCRbeta sequencing was run on scalp tissue and on sorted CD4+ and CD8+ peripheral blood T cells from healthy controls and from alopecia areata patients with either patchy or totalis/universalis disease. Patients stayed on tofacitinib for 6 to 18 months and then had 6 months of follow-up off drug so that delayed response and recurrence could be assessed. RNA came from the PAXgene miRNA kit for fixed scalp, the miRNeasy kit for PBMCs, and the RNeasy kit for mouse skin. Scalp clonality was compared across normal scalp (n=4), patchy alopecia areata scalp (n=8), and alopecia totalis/universalis scalp (n=8). For the treated patients, the SALT score, which quantifies what percentage of scalp surface area is affected, served as the measure of disease severity. Results the study describes overall, beyond this receptor: Because the treated cohort was small and included a single nonresponder, larger studies are needed to assess links between baseline CD8+ expansion and response. Resident alphabeta T cells in normal human skin are also sequenced, complicating scalp TCR repertoire analysis, unlike mouse skin dominated by gammadelta T cells. During tofacitinib treatment, many expanded lesional clones stuck around in both scalp and blood, and this persistence may partly explain why relapse happens after treatment is stopped. Scalp clonality and the number of expanded CD8+ clones among the top 100 scalp clones were significantly decreased by tofacitinib. TCR sequences shared between patients were less clear than in mice, possibly partly because of HLA diversity in the patient population. Compared with normal scalp, lesional scalp had higher clonality and more expanded CD8+ clones, particularly in alopecia totalis/universalis, a pattern that suggests antigenic drive.

Library creation used the immunoSEQ multiplex PCR assay. For TCR sequencing, RNA was extracted from every sample and reverse transcribed into cDNA to serve as template. First-strand cDNA was synthesized using SuperScript III with a 2:1 mix of oligo-dT and random hexamers. A synthetic immune receptor repertoire was used to assess amplification bias, and residual bias was removed computationally. From the authors' description of their analysis: Raw reads were preprocessed to remove errors, and CDR3 was defined according to IMGT conventions as the region from the conserved cysteine to phenylalanine. Clonality was calculated as 1 minus Shannon entropy normalized by log2 of the number of productive unique TCRs. CD4 or CD8 identity of scalp clones was inferred by cross-referencing scalp TCRbeta sequences with sorted blood CD4 and CD8 repertoires. Entries here come from immuneACCESS through TCRdb and include only in-frame sequences with V and J called. Some clones fail to appear in such tables; in the studies checked, an unresolved V gene covers under half of the shortfall, and the cause of the remainder is unknown. The DNA gave D and trimming, while V, J and clone size come from that table. The table for this sample lists nearly 7,000 clones; 65% to 75% of them were counted only once. The ten largest clones take up under 20% of the sample.

The CDR3 sequence holds 16 residues, the cysteine and phenylalanine included. Of the read, only the CDR3 DNA is kept; its 48 bases are in frame from base 1. The germline V gene specifies LGHNA as CDR1 and YNFKEQ as CDR2. V is clipped by 0 bases and J by 6 bases, and the sequence between their germline boundaries is 12 bases long. This material consisted of skin, taken at week 4, from a patient treated with tofacitinib. The sequence was collected from a human donor with alopecia areata. The rearrangement combines TRBV4-2 with TRBJ1-6; no D gene can be assigned with confidence. For the CDR3, the sequence is CASSQEGLLFNSPLHF. The DNA sequence follows: TGTGCCAGCAGCCAAGAGGGTCTACTTTTTAATTCACCCCTCCACTTT.